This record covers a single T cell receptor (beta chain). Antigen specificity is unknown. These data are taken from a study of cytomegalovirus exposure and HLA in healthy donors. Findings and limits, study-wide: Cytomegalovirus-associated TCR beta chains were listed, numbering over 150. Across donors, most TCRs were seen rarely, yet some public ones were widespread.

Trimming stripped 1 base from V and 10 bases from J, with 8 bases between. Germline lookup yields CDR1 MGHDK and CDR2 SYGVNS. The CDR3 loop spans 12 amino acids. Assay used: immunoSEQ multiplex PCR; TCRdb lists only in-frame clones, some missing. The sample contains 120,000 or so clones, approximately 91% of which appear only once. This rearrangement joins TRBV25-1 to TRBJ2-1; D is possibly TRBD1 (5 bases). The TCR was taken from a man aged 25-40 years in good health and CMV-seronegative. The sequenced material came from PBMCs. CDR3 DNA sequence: TGTGCCAGCAGTGAATCGAAGGGGGAGCAGTTCTTC. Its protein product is CASSESKGEQFF.